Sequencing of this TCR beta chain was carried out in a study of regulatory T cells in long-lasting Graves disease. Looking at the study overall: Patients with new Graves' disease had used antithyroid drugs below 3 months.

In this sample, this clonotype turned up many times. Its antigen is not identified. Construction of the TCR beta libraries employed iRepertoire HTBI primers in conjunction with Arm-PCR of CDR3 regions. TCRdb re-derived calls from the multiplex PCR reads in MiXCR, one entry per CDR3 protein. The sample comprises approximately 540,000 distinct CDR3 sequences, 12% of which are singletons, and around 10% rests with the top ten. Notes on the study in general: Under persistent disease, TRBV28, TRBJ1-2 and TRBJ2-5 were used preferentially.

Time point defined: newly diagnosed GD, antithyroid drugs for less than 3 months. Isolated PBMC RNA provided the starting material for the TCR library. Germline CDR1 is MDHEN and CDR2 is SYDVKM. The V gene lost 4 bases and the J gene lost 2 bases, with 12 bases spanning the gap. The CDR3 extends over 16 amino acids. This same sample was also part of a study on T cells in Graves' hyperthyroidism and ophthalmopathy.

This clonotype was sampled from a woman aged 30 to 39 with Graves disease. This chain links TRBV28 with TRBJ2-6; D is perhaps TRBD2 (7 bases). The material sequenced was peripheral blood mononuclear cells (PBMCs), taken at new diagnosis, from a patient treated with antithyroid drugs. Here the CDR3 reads CASSSPGGAGANVLTF. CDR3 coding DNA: TGTGCCAGCAGTTCCCCGGGGGGCGCTGGGGCCAACGTCCTGACTTTC.